This T cell receptor (beta chain) was recovered during a study of shared T cell receptors in the human thymus. This CDR3 has 16 amino acids. Unmatched junction bases numbered 5, after V lost 1 base and J lost 7 bases. CDR1 is SGHDN and CDR2 is FVKESK in the germline V gene. The assay was immunoSEQ multiplex PCR, and TCRdb's table has in-frame clones only and misses some. The table lists hundreds of thousands of clones, 70% to 90% of them singletons, with approximately 0.01% in the top ten. These data were also filed under a second study, of human thymus T cells. That paper adds: Donor material was obtained from healthy Finnish infants undergoing corrective surgery for congenital heart defects. The study used thymus tissue resected during corrective heart surgery. Use of V and J genes seemed skewed within the thymic and blood repertoires. Unrelated individuals were reported by related research to share highly overlapping thymic repertoires.

The receptor was isolated from a boy in the first two years of life with a congenital heart defect. The material sequenced was thymocytes. The rearrangement links TRBV14 to TRBJ2-1; the match to TRBD2 covers 12 bases. The DNA of the CDR3 is TGTGCCAGCAGCCAAGTAGTAGGACTAGCGGGAAATGAGCAGTTCTTC. Residues: CASSQVVGLAGNEQFF. Drawing the rest from reference TRBV14 and TRBJ2-1, the complete variable domain is EAGVTQFPSHSVIEKGQTVTLRCDPISGHDNLYWYRRVMGKEIKFLLHFVKESKQDESGMPNNRFLAERTGGTYSTLKVQPAELEDSGVYFCASSQVVGLAGNEQFFGPGTRLTVL.